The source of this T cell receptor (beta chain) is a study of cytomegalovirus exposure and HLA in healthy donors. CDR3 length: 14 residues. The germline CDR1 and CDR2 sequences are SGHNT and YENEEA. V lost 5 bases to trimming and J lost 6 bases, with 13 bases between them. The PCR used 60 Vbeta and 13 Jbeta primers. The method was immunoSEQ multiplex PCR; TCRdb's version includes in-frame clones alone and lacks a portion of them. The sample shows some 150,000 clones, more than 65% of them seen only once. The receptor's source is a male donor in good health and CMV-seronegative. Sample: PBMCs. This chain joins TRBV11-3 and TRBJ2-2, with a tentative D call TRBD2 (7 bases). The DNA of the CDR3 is TGTGCCAGCAGCCGAGGGGGGGTGCCCGGGGAGCTGTTTTTT. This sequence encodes CASSRGGVPGELFF.